This T cell receptor beta chain appears in the sequencing data of a study of blood T cell repertoires in COVID-19. Study-level information: The analysed material was cDNA or gDNA that came from T cells, B-cell-depleted T cells, or PBMCs.

TCRdb's table, derived via immunoSEQ multiplex PCR, lists solely in-frame clones and lacks some. The sample has fewer than 55,000 clones, approximately 70% seen once; the top ten hold 8.8%. The CDR3 spans 14 residues. Per germline, CDR1 SNHLY and CDR2 FYNNEI. With V trimmed by 8 bases and J by 5 bases, 10 bases remained unmatched. This clonotype was sampled from a woman in her 70s with acute or convalescent COVID-19. J is TRBJ2-5 and V is TRBV2; 8 bases line up with TRBD1. Sequencing input: peripheral blood. The CDR3 nucleotides read TGTGCCAGCTGCCGGACAGGGAGGTCTGAGACCCAGTACTTC. Its translation: CASCRTGRSETQYF.